The 4 T cell receptor beta chains below all came from one sample that was sequenced in a study of radiation and T cells in renal cell carcinoma. Only in-frame clones appear in the TCRdb table, and some are missing; sequencing was by immunoSEQ multiplex PCR. The repertoire holds some 120,000 clones, roughly four fifths seen once, with approximately 2% in the top ten. Regarding time point: blood 2 weeks post-SBRT. Treatment given: 15 Gy SBRT to primary tumor, nephrectomy 4 weeks later. The specimen comprised blood, sampled from a patient whose treatment included radiotherapy and nephrectomy. These receptors all stem from a woman aged 55-70 years with renal cell carcinoma.

The chain has TRBV2 and TRBJ2-1, with a weak D call TRBD1 (6 bases). Germline V lookup: CDR1 SNHLY, CDR2 FYNNEI. V shed 7 bases and J shed 7 bases, with 17 bases lying between them. The CDR3 is made up of 14 amino acids. In DNA, the CDR3 is TGTGCCAGCACCCCAGGGGCAGGGGTAAATGAGCAGTTCTTC. Translating gives CASTPGAGVNEQFF.

The gene calls are TRBV19 and TRBJ1-2; a weak D match, TRBD1 (5 bases). Trimming pared 10 bases from V and 10 bases from J, leaving 22 bases between. Germline V CDR1 and CDR2: LNHDA, SQIVND (reference sequence). This CDR3 region has 13 residues. CDR3 loop: CATSMGRENSYTF. DNA for the CDR3: TGTGCCACCTCAATGGGCAGGGAAAATTCCTACACCTTC.

The genes are TRBV7-9 and TRBJ1-4, with a possible D match to TRBD1 (5 bases). Germline V gene sequence: CDR1 SEHNR, CDR2 FQNEAQ (reference sequence). The CDR3 spans 14 residues. V lost 11 bases and J lost 0, with 13 bases in between. The CDR3 DNA sequence: TGTGCCTCACAGGACGGATCAACTAATGAAAAACTGTTTTTT. It specifies CASQDGSTNEKLFF.

Only one count was recorded for this clone. The rearrangement uses TRBV2 and TRBJ2-7; D unclear. Looked up from germline, CDR1 is SNHLY and CDR2 is FYNNEI. Trimming took off 5 bases at V and 5 bases at J, with 7 bases between the two ends. CDR3 length: 11 amino acids. The CDR3 nucleotides read TGTGCCAGCAGTTTCAGAGACGAGCAGTACTTC. Protein product: CASSFRDEQYF.